The 24 T cell receptor beta chains below were found in one sample sequenced in a study of blood T cells in healthy people across ages. A second PCR, run for about 7 to 12 cycles, used a sample-barcoded 5' primer plus a J-beta primer mix. TCRdb analysed the 5' RACE reads with MiXCR anew, one entry per CDR3 protein. The profile shows some 560,000 distinct CDR3 sequences, roughly a quarter of them singletons. This same sample was also part of a study on T cells of mothers and their children.

The sample taken for sequencing was blood. The source is a boy aged 2 to 10 in good health.

The V gene is TRBV19, the J gene TRBJ2-7, with 11 positions matching TRBD2. Looked up from germline, CDR1 is LNHDA and CDR2 is SQIVND (reference sequence). The CDR3 has 15 residues. V shed 6 bases, J shed 1 base, and the junction held 5 bases outside the gene matches. CDR3 nucleotides: TGTGCCAGTAGGTTGACTAGCGGGACGTCCTACGAGCAGTACTTC. This sequence encodes CASRLTSGTSYEQYF.

This rearrangement joins TRBV12-3 or TRBV12-4 to TRBJ1-4, with 7 nucleotides matching TRBD1. The CDR3 runs 15 residues. Germline trimming cut 6 bases from V and 7 bases from J; bases unmatched to any gene: 11. The CDR3 protein is CASSRQQGRVEKLFF. DNA of the CDR3: TGTGCCAGCAGCCGTCAACAGGGGCGGGTTGAAAAACTGTTTTTT.

The chain uses TRBV7-2 and TRBJ2-7; D may match TRBD1 or TRBD2 (6 bases each). The V end was cut by 5 bases, the J end by 4 bases, with 21 bases between. CDR1 and CDR2 (germline): SGHTA, FQGNSA. The CDR3 contains 16 residues. The CDR3 sequence: CASSPGGLLEFYEQYF. The DNA of the CDR3 is TGTGCCAGCAGCCCTGGGGGGCTATTGGAATTTTACGAGCAGTACTTC.

V is TRBV29-1 and J is TRBJ2-7; possible D gene TRBD1, 6 bases. From germline, CDR1 is SQVTM and CDR2 ANQGSEA. V was clipped by 1 base and J by 2 bases, with 6 bases between them. The CDR3 consists of 12 residues. CDR3 in DNA: TGCAGCGTTGAAGCAGGGGCCTACGAGCAGTACTTC. As protein: CSVEAGAYEQYF.

In this sample, this clonotype turned up a few times. The J gene is TRBJ2-3, the V gene TRBV11-2; D is undetermined. Trimming pared 3 bases from V and 1 base from J, leaving 11 bases between. Per germline, CDR1 SGHAT and CDR2 FQNNGV. CDR3 length: 15 amino acids. The chain's CDR3 is CASSLGRGGTDTQYF. The CDR3 DNA follows: TGTGCCAGCAGCTTGGGCCGAGGTGGCACAGATACGCAGTATTTT.

The chain employs TRBV20-1 and TRBJ1-2; 8 bases fit TRBD1. Germline CDR1 and CDR2: DFQATT and SNEGSKA (reference sequence). CDR3 length: 13 amino acids. After removal of 4 bases from V and 4 bases from J, the junction contained 5 bases not matched to a gene. The CDR3 loop reads CSAIPGTGYGYTF. The CDR3 nucleotides read TGCAGTGCTATACCCGGGACAGGCTATGGCTACACCTTC.

This clonotype showed up just a few times. Germline is not matched at one junction end, which may reflect a read error. V and J are TRBV27 and TRBJ2-4; TRBD2 is a possible D gene (5 bases). There are 19 residues in the CDR3. Germline V gene sequence: CDR1 MNHEY, CDR2 SMNVEV (reference sequence). The CDR3 DNA reads as TGTGCCAGCAGTTTATCTCGGCGTCGCGGAATCCTAGCCAAGAACATTCAGTACTTC. Translation gives CASSLSRRRGILAKNIQYF.

This clonotype appeared a few times. The gene calls are TRBV4-2 and TRBJ2-4; TRBD1 matches 7 bases. The V gene end was trimmed by 1 base and the J gene end by 11 bases; junction bases not matched to a gene: 14. Germline V lookup: CDR1 LGHNA, CDR2 YNFKEQ. This CDR3 comprises 16 residues. The CDR3 here is CASSQGLFGTASVQYF. The CDR3 DNA is TGTGCCAGCAGCCAAGGCCTCTTCGGGACAGCAAGTGTTCAGTACTTC.

The rearrangement links TRBV28 to TRBJ2-6; 9 bases match TRBD1. The CDR3 is made up of 16 amino acids. From germline, CDR1 is MDHEN and CDR2 SYDVKM. J gave up 1 base and V 11 bases, and 9 bases lay outside the gene matches. The CDR3 DNA is TGTGCCGCCGCCGGGACAGGGACTTCTGGGGCCAACGTCCTGACTTTC. Residues: CAAAGTGTSGANVLTF.

This clonotype was found many times. The chain's CDR3 is CASSPGQRDYGYTF. For the CDR3, the DNA is TGTGCCAGCAGCCCGGGACAGCGAGACTATGGCTACACCTTC. The chain combines TRBV12-3 or TRBV12-4 with TRBJ1-2; 7 bases fit TRBD1. CDR3 length equals 14 residues. The trim removed 6 bases at V and 3 bases at J, leaving 7 bases unmatched.

The chain uses TRBV5-1 and TRBJ2-3, with a possible D match to TRBD1 (5 bases). Germline V gene lookup returns CDR1 SGHRS and CDR2 YFSETQ. This CDR3 spans 15 amino acids. Trimming removed 6 bases at V and 0 bases at J, with 14 bases between. The CDR3 DNA reads TGCGCCAGCACTGGGGCGGTCGCTAGCACAGATACGCAGTATTTT. Protein product: CASTGAVASTDTQYF.

The V call is TRBV6-6, the J call TRBJ2-2, with 8 positions matching TRBD2. CDR1 and CDR2 from the germline V gene are MNHNY and SVGAGI (reference sequence). V was clipped by 6 bases and J by 3 bases; unmatched bases: 9. The CDR3 loop spans 16 amino acids. CDR3: CASSLPGLGDTGELFF. The CDR3 bases are TGTGCCAGCAGCCTACCGGGACTAGGGGACACCGGGGAGCTGTTTTTT.

This clonotype came up a few times. This sequence joins TRBV29-1 and TRBJ2-7, with 7 bases fitting TRBD1. The V and J ends lost 5 bases and 2 bases, in that order; junction bases with no gene match: 3. Per germline, CDR1 SQVTM and CDR2 ANQGSEA. The CDR3 consists of 12 residues. CDR3 protein: CSVTGTAYEQYF. In DNA form, the CDR3 reads TGCAGCGTTACCGGGACAGCCTACGAGCAGTACTTC.

This clonotype has a handful of counts. V and J are TRBV12-5 and TRBJ1-6; D is unclear. CDR1 LGHNT and CDR2 FRNRAP come from the germline V gene. The germline V and J ends were trimmed by 1 base and 14 bases, with 6 bases remaining between them. This CDR3 is built from 11 residues. The CDR3 DNA reads TGTGCTAGTGGTTTGGGAGGGACCCTCCACTTT. Protein sequence: CASGLGGTLHF. The whole variable domain, filled in from reference TRBV12-5 and TRBJ1-6, reads DARVTQTPRHKVTEMGQEVTMRCQPILGHNTVFWYRQTMMQGLELLAYFRNRAPLDDSGMPKDRFSAEMPDATLATLKIQPSEPRDSAVYFCASGLGGTLHFGNGTRLTVT.

This clonotype was found a few times. This sequence joins TRBV30 and TRBJ2-4, with 8 bases fitting TRBD1. The V gene's germline CDR1 is GTSNPN and CDR2 SVGIG (reference sequence). CDR3 length equals 15 residues. After removal of 2 bases from V and 5 bases from J, the junction contained 8 bases not matched to a gene. The CDR3 loop is CAWSYLQGAENIQYF. CDR3 DNA sequence: TGTGCCTGGAGTTACCTCCAGGGGGCTGAAAACATTCAGTACTTC. Full variable domain (outside the CDR3, taken from reference TRBV30 and TRBJ2-4): SQTIHQWPATLVQPVGSPLSLECTVEGTSNPNLYWYRQAAGRGLQLLFYSVGIGQISSEVPQNLSASRPQDRQFILSSKKLLLSDSGFYLCAWSYLQGAENIQYFGAGTRLSVL.

This clonotype was seen more than once but under ten times. The chain has TRBV27 and TRBJ2-7; D is perhaps TRBD2 (6 bases). V was trimmed by 0 bases and J by 2 bases, leaving 14 bases between them. Germline values: CDR1 MNHEY, CDR2 SMNVEV (reference sequence). CDR3 length: 16 residues. The CDR3: CASSLSGSGPAYEQYF. CDR3 DNA: TGTGCCAGCAGTTTATCAGGCAGCGGGCCCGCCTACGAGCAGTACTTC.

This clonotype occurred a few times. This sequence joins TRBV29-1 and TRBJ1-2, with D perhaps matching TRBD1 (5 bases). Germline CDR1 and CDR2: SQVTM and ANQGSEA. This CDR3 has 9 residues. As DNA, the CDR3 is TGCAGGGGGGAGGCCGGCTACACCTTC. It translates to CRGEAGYTF.

This clonotype came up a few times. This sequence joins TRBV7-8 and TRBJ2-1; no clear D. Germline V gene lookup returns CDR1 SGHVS and CDR2 FQNEAQ. V dropped 1 base and J dropped 4 bases, with 11 bases sitting between them. This CDR3 has 15 residues. This CDR3 reads CASSLVGRSYNEQFF. Written as DNA, the CDR3 is TGTGCCAGCAGCTTAGTTGGTCGGAGTTACAATGAGCAGTTCTTC.

As regards this clonotype: In this CDR3 the conserved last residue, phenylalanine or tryptophan, is missing, so a read error is likely. The DNA is omitted, as the CDR3 cannot be located on it reliably, and the CDR3 follows TCRdb's listing. The chain carries TRBV19 and TRBJ2-7; TRBD1 is the table's D call and was not checked against the DNA. Looked up from germline, CDR1 is LNHDA and CDR2 is SQIVND (reference sequence). The CDR3 length is 14 residues, termini included. The CDR3 region is CASSIRETRYEQSL.

This clonotype was counted between two and nine times. The rearrangement uses TRBV20-1 and TRBJ2-4; 7 nucleotides agree with TRBD2. Germline CDR1 and CDR2: DFQATT and SNEGSKA (reference sequence). This CDR3 region has 13 residues. V dropped 6 bases and J dropped 5; count of bases not matched to a gene: 7. CDR3 coding DNA: TGCAGTGCCCCCGGACTAGGCGAAAACATTCAGTACTTC. It translates to CSAPGLGENIQYF.

The genes are TRBV20-1 and TRBJ2-1; TRBD2 matches at 10 bases. Germline-derived CDR1 and CDR2 are DFQATT and SNEGSKA (reference sequence). V shed 0 bases and J 9 bases; nucleotides not matched to a gene: 17. CDR3 size: 18 residues. The CDR3 protein is CSAREPDFLAGVWGEQFF. The CDR3, as DNA: TGCAGTGCTAGAGAGCCCGATTTTCTAGCGGGGGTTTGGGGTGAGCAGTTCTTC.

This clonotype has more than one count but fewer than ten. V gene TRBV11-2 combines with J gene TRBJ1-6, with D unresolved. The CDR3 runs to 12 residues. The V and J ends lost 5 bases and 5 bases respectively, with 4 bases between them. CDR1 and CDR2 from the germline V gene are SGHAT and FQNNGV. This CDR3 is CASSENNSPLHF. The CDR3 DNA sequence: TGTGCCAGCAGCGAAAATAATTCACCCCTCCACTTT.

This clonotype appeared a few times. The junction and the germline gene differ at one end; a read error may be behind it. The gene calls are TRBV12-3 or TRBV12-4 and TRBJ2-5; D may be TRBD2 (5 bases). The CDR3 totals 13 residues. The CDR3 here is CASSFSIGSGRFF. The CDR3, as DNA: TGTGCCAGCAGTTTTTCTATTGGGAGCGGCCGGTTCTTC.

This clonotype was recorded a few times. CDR3: CASGPATTRNEKLFF. CDR3 nucleotide sequence: TGTGCCAGCGGACCCGCGACTACCCGGAATGAAAAACTGTTTTTT. The V call is TRBV27, the J call TRBJ1-4; no firm D call. The V gene's germline CDR1 is MNHEY and CDR2 SMNVEV (reference sequence). CDR3 length equals 15 residues. Trimming took 8 bases from V and 5 from J, leaving 18 bases between them.